These 5 T cell receptor beta chains were all obtained from the same sample, sequenced in a study of CD8 T cells in ankylosing spondylitis. General observations from the study: Ankylosing spondylitis blood appeared to be characterized by a TCR beta motif of eight or nine highly homologous variants.

The antigens of these receptors remain unknown. TCRdb passed the 5' RACE reads through MiXCR, listing each CDR3 protein once. The sample carries approximately 540,000 distinct CDR3 sequences, roughly 13% recorded once. Sequences were obtained from blood, either unsorted or a sorted T cell fraction (not recorded which). The receptors were sampled from a male donor with ankylosing spondylitis.

The V call is TRBV6-1, the J call TRBJ2-2; D gene uncertain. This CDR3 is 13 amino acids long. Germline V lookup: CDR1 MNHNS, CDR2 SASEGT. V was clipped by 2 bases and J by 8 bases, with 9 bases between them. The chain's CDR3 is CASSEFRAGELFF. Here the CDR3 DNA reads TGTGCCAGCAGTGAATTCCGGGCGGGGGAGCTGTTTTTT.

This clonotype was counted many times. The chain uses TRBV2 and TRBJ2-2; weak D call: TRBD1 (7 bases). Per the germline V gene, CDR1 is SNHLY and CDR2 is FYNNEI. V was trimmed by 9 bases and J by 3 bases, leaving 20 bases between them. The CDR3 is made up of 16 amino acids. The CDR3 sequence: CASSRDSSFYTGELFF. DNA for the CDR3: TGTGCCAGTTCGCGGGACAGCTCTTTCTACACCGGGGAGCTGTTTTTT.

The rearrangement uses TRBV10-3 and TRBJ1-1, with TRBD1 matching over 7 bases. CDR1 is ENHRY and CDR2 is SYGVKD in the germline V gene. V gave up 4 bases and J gave up 0 bases; unmatched junction bases: 2. CDR3 length: 14 residues. The CDR3 sequence is CAISGGQMNTEAFF. The CDR3 DNA follows: TGTGCCATCAGTGGGGGACAGATGAACACTGAAGCTTTCTTT.

This rearrangement joins TRBV5-1 to TRBJ1-5; D perhaps matches TRBD1 (5 bases). V lost 0 bases and J lost 1, with 14 bases in between. Germline V CDR1 and CDR2: SGHRS, YFSETQ. CDR3 length equals 17 residues. For the CDR3, the DNA is TGCGCCAGCAGCTTGGAGGGATCTGAGGGGAGCAATCAGCCCCAGCATTTT. Protein: CASSLEGSEGSNQPQHF. The full variable domain, its missing parts supplied by reference TRBV5-1 and TRBJ1-5, is KAGVTQTPRYLIKTRGQQVTLSCSPISGHRSVSWYQQTPGQGLQFLFEYFSETQRNKGNFPGRFSGRQFSNSRSEMNVSTLELGDSALYLCASSLEGSEGSNQPQHFGDGTRLSIL.

This rearrangement joins TRBV29-1 to TRBJ2-1; weak D call: TRBD2 (6 bases). The CDR3 runs 14 residues. Trimming took 3 bases from V and 5 from J, leaving 14 bases between them. Germline CDR1 is SQVTM and CDR2 is ANQGSEA. CDR3 nucleotides: TGCAGCGTTGATCGGTCGGGGGTCGACAATGAGCAGTTCTTC. Its translation: CSVDRSGVDNEQFF.